This T cell receptor (beta chain) was profiled in a study of T cells in women clearing cervical HPV infection. J was trimmed by 5 bases and V by 6 bases; bases with no gene match: 10. The CDR3 is 16 amino acids. Germline CDR1 is ENHRY and CDR2 is SYGVKD. As to this clone: The CDR3 end is not reached by the read, which stops 3 residues before it; the germline J gene fills it in.

Generated by immunoSEQ multiplex PCR, the TCRdb table keeps only in-frame clones and is missing some. The sample table sets out roughly 21,000 clones. The source is a woman aged 18 to 75 with a cervical HPV16 infection that either progressed to CIN3+ or cleared (not recorded which). The sample was blood buffy coat. The chain employs TRBV10-3 and TRBJ2-5; 12 bases agree with TRBD2. The sequenced CDR3 bases are TGTGCCATCAGAGGGCGGCTAGCGGGAGGGTCGGAGACC. This codes for CAIRGRLAGGSET. The whole CDR3 sequence reads CAIRGRLAGGSETQYF.